These 23 T cell receptor beta chains were sequenced from one sample in a study of Graves' ophthalmopathy and Graves' hyperthyroidism. Amplifying from RNA transcripts, the study obtained TCR beta CDR3 regions. The first round was an RT-PCR with HTBI primers, and the second round was a multiplex PCR. A single record per CDR3 protein comes from TCRdb applying MiXCR to the multiplex PCR reads. Seen here are hundreds of thousands of distinct CDR3 sequences, 40% observed once, and the top ten hold approximately 43%. The specimen sequenced was peripheral blood. The receptor set was obtained from an adult man with Graves' ophthalmopathy.

The rearrangement links TRBV25-1 to TRBJ2-2, with 7 positions matching TRBD2. Germline V gene lookup returns CDR1 MGHDK and CDR2 SYGVNS. The CDR3 is 14 amino acids. V shed 8 bases, J shed 4 bases, and the junction held 7 bases outside the gene matches. The DNA of the CDR3 is TGTGCCAGCCGGCGGGGGTCGGGCACCGGGGAGCTGTTTTTT. Translation gives CASRRGSGTGELFF.

The chain carries TRBV20-1 and TRBJ2-2, with a possible D match to TRBD1 (5 bases). V was clipped by 1 base and J by 0 bases, with 6 bases between them. Germline loops: CDR1 DFQATT, CDR2 SNEGSKA (reference sequence). The CDR3 contains 14 residues. CDR3: CSARGQPNTGELFF. CDR3 nucleotide sequence: TGCAGTGCTAGAGGACAGCCGAACACCGGGGAGCTGTTTTTT.

The V and J genes are TRBV29-1 and TRBJ1-2; D is ambiguous. CDR1 SQVTM and CDR2 ANQGSEA come from the germline V gene. V dropped 4 bases and J dropped 11 bases, with 8 bases sitting between them. This CDR3 has 9 amino acids. The CDR3 DNA reads TGCAGCGTTGTTTTGGTTTACACCTTC. Its protein is CSVVLVYTF.

The table lists this clonotype with many counts. The chain's CDR3 is CASSISGLARPGEQYF. In DNA, the CDR3 is TGTGCCAGTAGTATCTCAGGACTAGCGCGCCCAGGGGAGCAGTACTTC. The chain employs TRBV19 and TRBJ2-7; TRBD2 matches 9 bases. The germline V gene has CDR1 LNHDA and CDR2 SQIVND (reference sequence). This CDR3 comprises 16 residues. J was trimmed by 7 bases and V by 3 bases; bases with no gene match: 13.

This clonotype was detected ten times or more. The V call is TRBV25-1, the J call TRBJ2-5, with 9 bases identical to TRBD1. Germline V gene sequence: CDR1 MGHDK, CDR2 SYGVNS. The CDR3 is 16 amino acids. Germline trimming cut 3 bases from V and 4 bases from J; bases unmatched to any gene: 9. CDR3 sequence reads: CASSEIRTGVTETQYF. The CDR3 DNA reads TGTGCCAGCAGTGAGATACGGACAGGGGTTACAGAGACCCAGTACTTC.

The rearrangement links TRBV7-4 to TRBJ1-3, with 8 bases that match TRBD1. This CDR3 spans 18 amino acids. The germline V gene encodes CDR1 SGHVT and CDR2 SQSDAQ. After removal of 3 bases from V and 3 bases from J, the junction contained 13 bases not matched to a gene. In DNA form, the CDR3 reads TGTGCCAGCAGCTTTAGTCCCCGGACAGGGCTCAATGGAAACACCATATATTTT. Its protein is CASSFSPRTGLNGNTIYF.

The chain joins TRBV2 to TRBJ2-7; maybe TRBD1 (6 bases). CDR3 length: 12 amino acids. Looked up from germline, CDR1 is SNHLY and CDR2 is FYNNEI. Trimming removed 4 bases at V and 6 bases at J, with 10 bases between. CDR3 in amino acids: CASSADSIEQYF. CDR3 nucleotide sequence: TGTGCCAGCAGTGCGGACAGCATCGAGCAGTACTTC.

This clonotype was detected many times. The genes are TRBV2 and TRBJ2-7; a weak D match, TRBD1 (6 bases). The CDR3 has 14 amino acids. Per germline, CDR1 SNHLY and CDR2 FYNNEI. V was shortened by 4 bases and J by 0 bases, with 10 bases between the two germline ends. CDR3 amino acids: CASSGGQVSYEQYF. CDR3 in DNA: TGTGCCAGCAGTGGGGGGCAGGTCTCCTACGAGCAGTACTTC.

In this sample, this clonotype turned up a few times. The V and J genes are TRBV9 and TRBJ1-6; D ambiguous. V lost 3 bases and J 5 bases, leaving 6 bases between the germline ends. This CDR3 comprises 13 residues. CDR1 is SGDLS and CDR2 is YYNGEE in the germline V gene. The CDR3: CASSGKNNSPLHF. The DNA of the CDR3 is TGTGCCAGCAGCGGGAAGAATAATTCACCCCTCCACTTT.

V is TRBV19 and J is TRBJ1-5, with TRBD1 as a possible D gene (5 bases). This CDR3 is built from 13 residues. V was cut by 9 bases and J by 6 bases, with 15 bases left in between. CDR1 and CDR2 (germline): LNHDA, SQIVND (reference sequence). The CDR3: CASSEQVGQPQHF. The CDR3 DNA reads TGTGCCAGCAGTGAACAGGTGGGTCAGCCCCAGCATTTT.

This clonotype has a count of ten or more. This chain uses TRBV24-1 with TRBJ2-7, with D hard to call. Germline V gives CDR1 KGHDR, CDR2 SFDVKD. The V and J ends lost 4 bases and 9 bases respectively, with 18 bases between them. The CDR3 runs to 14 residues. The CDR3 coding sequence is TGTGCCACCAGTGACTCGGGTCGCCCCTTCGGGCAGTACTTC. Amino acids: CATSDSGRPFGQYF.

The chain has TRBV19 and TRBJ2-7; a possible D gene is TRBD2 (6 bases). From germline, CDR1 is LNHDA and CDR2 SQIVND (reference sequence). The length of the CDR3 is 14 residues. The germline V and J ends were trimmed by 6 bases and 7 bases, with 19 bases remaining between them. The CDR3 here is CASSGGTQGGEQYF. The DNA of the CDR3 is TGTGCCAGTAGCGGCGGAACCCAGGGAGGAGAGCAGTACTTC. Supplemented by reference TRBV19 and TRBJ2-7, the full variable domain reads DGGITQSPKYLFRKEGQNVTLSCEQNLNHDAMYWYRQDPGQGLRLIYYSQIVNDFQKGDIAEGYSVSREKKESFPLTVTSAQKNPTAFYLCASSGGTQGGEQYFGPGTRLTVT.

The V and J genes are TRBV7-2 and TRBJ2-2; either TRBD1 or TRBD2 may supply D (7 bases each). The CDR3 loop spans 17 amino acids. Germline-derived CDR1 and CDR2 are SGHTA and FQGNSA. V was shortened by 5 bases and J by 4 bases, with 20 bases between the two germline ends. The CDR3: CASSQDPGGAGTGELFF. As DNA, the CDR3 is TGTGCCAGCAGCCAAGATCCAGGGGGGGCGGGCACCGGGGAGCTGTTTTTT.

Turning to this clonotype: One junction end disagrees with the germline gene, perhaps due to a read error. This chain links TRBV10-3 with TRBJ1-1, with D maybe TRBD1 (5 bases). The CDR3 sequence is 15 residues long. Germline V gene lookup returns CDR1 ENHRY and CDR2 SYGVKD. The CDR3 sequence is CASSEPGTANTEAFF. The CDR3 DNA reads TGTGCCAGCAGTGAACCAGGGACTGCTAACACTGAAGCTTTCTTT.

For the CDR3, the DNA is TGTGCCAGCGGGGCTAGCGGGAGTTCCTACTTC. Amino acids: CASGASGSSYF. This chain joins TRBV7-2 and TRBJ2-7; 10 nucleotides match TRBD2. The J segment lost 13 bases and the V segment lost 8 bases, leaving 8 bases of the junction unmatched. The length of the CDR3 is 11 residues. Germline V lookup: CDR1 SGHTA, CDR2 FQGNSA.

The chain employs TRBV25-1 and TRBJ1-1; D unresolved. The length of the CDR3 is 15 residues. V was pared by 5 bases and J by 4 bases, with 17 bases between. Germline lookup yields CDR1 MGHDK and CDR2 SYGVNS. The CDR3 DNA is TGTGCCAGCAGTACCTGGCCGGATGGTGGCACTGAAGCTTTCTTT. This codes for CASSTWPDGGTEAFF.

At least ten counts were recorded for this clonotype. The chain employs TRBV7-6 and TRBJ2-5; D is possibly TRBD1 or TRBD2 (5 bases each). The CDR3 covers 14 residues. V lost 1 base and J 4 bases, leaving 10 bases between the germline ends. The germline gives CDR1 SGHVS, CDR2 FNYEAQ. The CDR3 loop reads CASSLGTGRETQYF. In nucleotides, the CDR3 is TGTGCCAGCAGCTTAGGGACGGGACGAGAGACCCAGTACTTC.

This clonotype was observed a handful of times. V gene TRBV12-3 or TRBV12-4 combines with J gene TRBJ2-7, with 9 bases aligning to TRBD2. This CDR3 has 16 residues. V lost 6 bases, J lost 5 bases, and 14 bases stayed unmatched. The CDR3 DNA sequence: TGTGCCAGCAGCTCCCCTTCGCGGGAGGGCCCGGACGAGCAGTACTTC. Its translation is CASSSPSREGPDEQYF.

J is TRBJ1-5 and V is TRBV6-1, with 8 positions matching TRBD1. V shed 4 bases, J shed 2 bases, and the junction held 4 bases outside the gene matches. The germline V gene encodes CDR1 MNHNS and CDR2 SASEGT. This CDR3 is built from 15 residues. The CDR3 DNA reads TGTGCCAGCAGTGTAGAGACAGGGGGCAATCAGCCCCAGCATTTT. Its protein is CASSVETGGNQPQHF.

The rearrangement links TRBV11-2 to TRBJ2-5, with 11 bases that match TRBD1. The V and J ends lost 5 bases and 5 bases, in that order; junction bases with no gene match: 7. The CDR3 length is 15 residues. Germline V CDR1 and CDR2: SGHAT, FQNNGV. The CDR3 is CASSTRTGGAETQYF. As DNA, the CDR3 is TGTGCCAGCAGCACTCGGACAGGGGGCGCCGAGACCCAGTACTTC.

The chain employs TRBV19 and TRBJ1-2, with 7 bases lining up with TRBD1. The CDR3 has 13 amino acids. With 9 bases clipped from V and 3 bases from J, the junction kept 7 bases outside the gene matches. CDR1 LNHDA and CDR2 SQIVND come from the germline V gene (reference sequence). This CDR3 reads CARGLGTDYGYTF. The CDR3 nucleotides read TGTGCCAGGGGTTTGGGGACAGACTATGGCTACACCTTC. Drawing the rest from reference TRBV19 and TRBJ1-2, the complete variable domain is DGGITQSPKYLFRKEGQNVTLSCEQNLNHDAMYWYRQDPGQGLRLIYYSQIVNDFQKGDIAEGYSVSREKKESFPLTVTSAQKNPTAFYLCARGLGTDYGYTFGSGTRLTVV.

The gene calls are TRBV6-4 and TRBJ1-3; D is unclear. Deletions cut 0 bases from V and 7 bases from J, with 1 base between. CDR1 MRHNA and CDR2 SNTAGT come from the germline V gene. This CDR3 spans 11 amino acids. CDR3 loop: CASSDSNTIYF. DNA for the CDR3: TGTGCCAGCAGTGACTCGAACACCATATATTTT.

J is TRBJ2-7 and V is TRBV11-2; D possibly matches TRBD1 or TRBD2 (6 bases each). V was trimmed by 5 bases and J by 4 bases, leaving 21 bases between them. Germline V lookup: CDR1 SGHAT, CDR2 FQNNGV. CDR3 length: 16 amino acids. CDR3 in amino acids: CASSAGTLRSGYEQYF. DNA for the CDR3: TGTGCCAGCAGCGCGGGGACACTTCGGAGCGGGTACGAGCAGTACTTC.